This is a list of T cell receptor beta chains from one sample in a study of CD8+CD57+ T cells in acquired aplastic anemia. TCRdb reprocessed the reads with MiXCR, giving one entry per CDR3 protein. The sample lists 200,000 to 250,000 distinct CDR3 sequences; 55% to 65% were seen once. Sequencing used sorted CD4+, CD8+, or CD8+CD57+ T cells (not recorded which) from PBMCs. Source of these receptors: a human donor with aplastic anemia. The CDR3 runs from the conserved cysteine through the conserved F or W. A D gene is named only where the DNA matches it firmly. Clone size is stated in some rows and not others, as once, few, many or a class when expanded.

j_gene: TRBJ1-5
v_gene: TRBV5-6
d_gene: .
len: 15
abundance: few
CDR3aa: CASTIGGGSNQPQHF
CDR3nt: TGTGCCAGCACCATCGGCGGGGGTAGCAATCAGCCCCAGCATTTT

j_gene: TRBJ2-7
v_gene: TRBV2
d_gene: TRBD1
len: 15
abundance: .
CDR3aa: CASRHKTGSSYEQYF
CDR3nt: TGTGCCAGCAGACACAAGACAGGGTCCTCCTACGAGCAGTACTTC

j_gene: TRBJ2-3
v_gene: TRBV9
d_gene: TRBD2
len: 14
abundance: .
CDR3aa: CASSVDATSGGGQF
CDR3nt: TGTGCCAGCAGCGTAGATGCGACTAGCGGGGGGGGCCAGTTT

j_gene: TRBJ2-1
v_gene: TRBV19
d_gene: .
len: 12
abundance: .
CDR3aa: CASSITYNEQFF
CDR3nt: TGTGCCAGTAGTATAACTTACAATGAGCAGTTCTTC

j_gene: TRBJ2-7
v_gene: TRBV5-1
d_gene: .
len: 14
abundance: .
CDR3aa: CASSRASGRDEQYF
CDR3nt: TGCGCCAGCAGCCGAGCCTCGGGTAGGGACGAGCAGTACTTC

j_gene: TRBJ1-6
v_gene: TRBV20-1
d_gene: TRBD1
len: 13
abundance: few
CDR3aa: CSASFEGGRRVHF
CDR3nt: TGCAGTGCTAGCTTTGAAGGGGGCAGGAGAGTCCACTTT

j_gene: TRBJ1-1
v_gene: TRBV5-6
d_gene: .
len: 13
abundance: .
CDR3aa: CASRKYGNTEAFF
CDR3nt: TGTGCCAGCAGGAAATACGGGAACACTGAAGCTTTCTTT

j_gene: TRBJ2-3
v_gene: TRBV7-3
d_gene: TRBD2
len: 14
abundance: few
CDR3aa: CASAGGRGGDTQYF
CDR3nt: TGTGCCAGTGCTGGCGGGAGGGGGGGAGATACGCAGTATTTT

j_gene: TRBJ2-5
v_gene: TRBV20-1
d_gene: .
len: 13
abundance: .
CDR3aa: CSAYRDQGETQYF
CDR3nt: TGCAGTGCTTACCGGGACCAGGGGGAGACCCAGTACTTC

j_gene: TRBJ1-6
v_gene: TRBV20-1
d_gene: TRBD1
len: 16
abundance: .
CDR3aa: CSARGEQDRENSPLHF
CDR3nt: TGCAGTGCTAGAGGGGAGCAGGACAGGGAGAATTCACCCCTCCACTTT

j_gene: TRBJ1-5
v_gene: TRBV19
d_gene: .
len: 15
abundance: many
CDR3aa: CASTLDRLGNQPQHF
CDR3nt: TGTGCCAGTACCCTAGACCGTCTAGGGAATCAGCCCCAGCATTTT

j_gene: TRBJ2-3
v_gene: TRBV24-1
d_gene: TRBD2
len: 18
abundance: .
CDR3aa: CATSDSKLAKESGDTQYF
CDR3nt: TGTGCCACCAGTGATTCAAAACTAGCGAAGGAAAGTGGAGATACGCAGTATTTT

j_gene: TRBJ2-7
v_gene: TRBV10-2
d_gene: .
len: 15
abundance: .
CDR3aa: CASSDVSGRNYEQYF
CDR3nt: TGCGCCAGCAGTGATGTGTCTGGCAGGAACTACGAGCAGTACTTC

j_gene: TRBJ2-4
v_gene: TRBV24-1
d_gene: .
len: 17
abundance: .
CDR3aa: CATSARASAEAKNIQYF
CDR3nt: TGTGCCACCAGTGCCAGGGCTAGTGCGGAGGCCAAAAACATTCAGTACTTC

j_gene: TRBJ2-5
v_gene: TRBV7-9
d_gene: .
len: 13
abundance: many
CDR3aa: CASSPGRQETQYF
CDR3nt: TGTGCCAGCAGCCCGGGACGGCAAGAGACCCAGTACTTC

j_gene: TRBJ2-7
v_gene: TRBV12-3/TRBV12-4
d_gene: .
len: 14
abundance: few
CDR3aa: CASSWVEGAYEQYF
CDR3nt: TGTGCCAGCAGTTGGGTGGAGGGGGCCTACGAGCAGTACTTC

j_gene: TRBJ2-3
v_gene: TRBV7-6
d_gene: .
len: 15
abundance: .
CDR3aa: CASSSTRSPTDTQYF
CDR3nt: TGTGCCAGCAGCTCGACTAGGTCCCCCACAGATACGCAGTATTTT

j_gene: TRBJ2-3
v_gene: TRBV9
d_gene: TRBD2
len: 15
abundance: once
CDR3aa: CASSVSGGAGDTQYF
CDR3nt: TGTGCCAGCAGCGTTAGCGGGGGGGCAGGGGATACGCAGTATTTT

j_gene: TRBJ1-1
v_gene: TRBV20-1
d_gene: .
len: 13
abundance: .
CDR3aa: CSASRAGDTEAFF
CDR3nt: TGCAGTGCGTCCCGGGCAGGGGATACTGAAGCTTTCTTT

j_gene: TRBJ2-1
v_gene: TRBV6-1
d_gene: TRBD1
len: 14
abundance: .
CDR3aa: CASSLRQGSNEQFF
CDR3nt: TGTGCCAGCAGCCTTCGACAGGGCTCCAATGAGCAGTTCTTC

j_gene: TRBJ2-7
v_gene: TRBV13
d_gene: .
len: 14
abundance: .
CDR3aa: CTSKRTDQTYEQYF
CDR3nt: TGTACCAGCAAGAGGACAGATCAGACCTACGAGCAGTACTTC

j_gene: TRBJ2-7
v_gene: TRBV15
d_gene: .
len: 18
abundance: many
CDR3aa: CATSRYLPHGGTPYEQYF
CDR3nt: TGTGCCACCAGTCGCTACCTACCACATGGAGGGACTCCCTACGAGCAGTACTTC

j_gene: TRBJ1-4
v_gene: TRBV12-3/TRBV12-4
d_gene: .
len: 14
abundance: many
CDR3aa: CASSSRGRGEKLFF
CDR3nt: TGTGCCAGCAGTTCCAGGGGACGGGGCGAAAAACTGTTTTTT

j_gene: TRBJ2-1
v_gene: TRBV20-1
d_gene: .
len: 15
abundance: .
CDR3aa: CSARDHGLIYNEQFF
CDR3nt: TGCAGTGCTAGAGATCACGGACTAATATACAATGAGCAGTTCTTC

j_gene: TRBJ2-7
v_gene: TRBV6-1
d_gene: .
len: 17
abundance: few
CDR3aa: CASSVWGCQFRLDEQYF
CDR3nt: TGTGCCAGCAGTGTGTGGGGTTGCCAATTCAGGTTAGACGAGCAGTACTTC

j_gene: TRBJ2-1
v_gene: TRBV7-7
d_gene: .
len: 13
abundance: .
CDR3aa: CASSTGPGNEQFF
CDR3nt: TGTGCTAGCAGCACCGGTCCCGGGAATGAGCAGTTCTTC

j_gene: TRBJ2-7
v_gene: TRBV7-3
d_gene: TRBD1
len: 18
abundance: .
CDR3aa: CASSLTGPPGQGAYEQYF
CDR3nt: TGTGCCAGCAGCTTAACCGGACCCCCGGGACAGGGGGCTTACGAGCAGTACTTC

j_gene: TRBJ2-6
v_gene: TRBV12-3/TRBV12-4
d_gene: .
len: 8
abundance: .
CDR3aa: CASTSGTF
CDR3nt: TGTGCCAGCACCAGCGGGACTTTC

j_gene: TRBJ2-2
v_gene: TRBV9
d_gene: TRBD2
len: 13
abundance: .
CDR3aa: CASGLGITGELFF
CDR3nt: TGTGCCAGCGGACTAGGTATAACCGGGGAGCTGTTTTTT

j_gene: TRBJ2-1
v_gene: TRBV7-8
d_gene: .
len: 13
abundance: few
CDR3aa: CASSLVQRGEQFF
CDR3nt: TGTGCCAGCAGCTTAGTACAAAGGGGTGAGCAGTTCTTC

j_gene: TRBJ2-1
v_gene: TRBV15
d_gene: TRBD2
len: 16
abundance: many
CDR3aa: CATSSSVTSGYNEQFF
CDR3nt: TGTGCCACCAGCAGCTCCGTGACTAGCGGATACAATGAGCAGTTCTTC

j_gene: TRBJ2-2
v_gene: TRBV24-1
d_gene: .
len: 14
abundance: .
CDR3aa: CATSNPGPPGELFF
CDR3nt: TGTGCCACCAGTAATCCAGGTCCGCCCGGGGAGCTGTTTTTT